The T cell receptor (beta chain) under discussion was sequenced for a study of cytomegalovirus exposure and HLA in healthy donors. The germline gives CDR1 SGDLS, CDR2 YYNGEE. With 0 bases removed from V and 8 bases from J, the gap between germline ends came to 11 bases. This CDR3 has 13 residues. Generated by immunoSEQ multiplex PCR, the TCRdb table keeps only in-frame clones and is missing some. The table records fewer than 200,000 clones, around nine tenths of them present only once. Material for sequencing was PBMCs. The V call is TRBV9, the J call TRBJ1-1; D gene unclear. The origin of this receptor is a man younger than 35 in good health and CMV-seropositive. The CDR3 DNA reads as TGTGCCAGCAGCGTAGTCACAGATAAAGAAGCTTTCTTT. Amino acids: CASSVVTDKEAFF.